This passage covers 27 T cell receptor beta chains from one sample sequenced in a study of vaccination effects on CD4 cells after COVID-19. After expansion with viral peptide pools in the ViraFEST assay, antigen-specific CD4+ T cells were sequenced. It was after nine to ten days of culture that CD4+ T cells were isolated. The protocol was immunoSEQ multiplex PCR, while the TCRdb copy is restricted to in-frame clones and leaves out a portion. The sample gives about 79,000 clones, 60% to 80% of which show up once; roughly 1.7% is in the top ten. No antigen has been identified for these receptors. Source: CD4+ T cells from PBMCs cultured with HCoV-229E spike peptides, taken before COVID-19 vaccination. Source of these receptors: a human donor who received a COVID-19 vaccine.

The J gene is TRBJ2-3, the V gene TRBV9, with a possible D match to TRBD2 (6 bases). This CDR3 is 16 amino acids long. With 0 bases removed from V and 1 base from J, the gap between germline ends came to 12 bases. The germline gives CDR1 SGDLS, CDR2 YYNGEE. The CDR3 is CASSVGAWGGTDTQYF. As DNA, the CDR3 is TGTGCCAGCAGCGTAGGCGCCTGGGGGGGCACAGATACGCAGTATTTT. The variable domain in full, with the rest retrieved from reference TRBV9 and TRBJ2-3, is DSGVTQTPKHLITATGQRVTLRCSPRSGDLSVYWYQQSLDQGLQFLIQYYNGEERAKGNILERFSAQQFPDLHSELNLSSLELGDSALYFCASSVGAWGGTDTQYFGPGTRLTVL.

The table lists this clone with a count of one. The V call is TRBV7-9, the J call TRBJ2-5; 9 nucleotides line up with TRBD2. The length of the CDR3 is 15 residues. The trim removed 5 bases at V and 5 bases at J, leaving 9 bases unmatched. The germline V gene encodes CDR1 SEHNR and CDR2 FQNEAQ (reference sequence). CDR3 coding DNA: TGTGCCAGCAGCCCCAACGCGGGGGGGACGGAGACCCAGTACTTC. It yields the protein CASSPNAGGTETQYF.

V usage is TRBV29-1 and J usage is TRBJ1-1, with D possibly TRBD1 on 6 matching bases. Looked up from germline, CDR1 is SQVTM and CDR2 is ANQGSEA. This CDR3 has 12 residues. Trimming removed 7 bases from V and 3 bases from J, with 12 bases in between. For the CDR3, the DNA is TGCAGCGCCCTACCAGGGGACACTGAAGCTTTCTTT. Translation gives CSALPGDTEAFF.

CDR3 in DNA: TGTGCCAGCAGTTACGGCGGCACCTATGGCTACACCTTC. Its protein is CASSYGGTYGYTF. The chain links TRBV6-5 to TRBJ1-2, with unresolved D. Germline V gene sequence: CDR1 MNHEY, CDR2 SVGAGI. The ends were cut back, 2 bases at V and 4 bases at J, with 8 bases in the middle. The CDR3 runs to 13 residues.

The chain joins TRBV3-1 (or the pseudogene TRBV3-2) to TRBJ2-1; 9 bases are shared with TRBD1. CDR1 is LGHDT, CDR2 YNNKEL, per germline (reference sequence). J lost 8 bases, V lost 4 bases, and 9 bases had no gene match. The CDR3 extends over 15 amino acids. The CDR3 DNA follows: TGTGCCAGCAGCCCCCGACAGGGGGTTAGGGATGAGCAGTTCTTC. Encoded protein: CASSPRQGVRDEQFF.

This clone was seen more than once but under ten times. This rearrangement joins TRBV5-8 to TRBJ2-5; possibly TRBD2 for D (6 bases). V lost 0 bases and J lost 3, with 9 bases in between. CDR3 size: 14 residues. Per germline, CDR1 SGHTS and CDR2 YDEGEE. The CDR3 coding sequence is TGTGCCAGCAGCTTGGCTGGGGGGAAAGAGACCCAGTACTTC. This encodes CASSLAGGKETQYF.

DNA of the CDR3: TGCGCCAGCAGTCCCGGCGGGGGTGACAGGGGGTCTAGAGAGACCCAGTACTTC. Translation gives CASSPGGGDRGSRETQYF. This chain connects TRBV23-1 to TRBJ2-5; 9 nucleotides agree with TRBD1. TRBV23-1 is recorded as an ORF, its role being uncertain. The CDR3 covers 18 residues. V gave up 4 bases and J gave up 4 bases; unmatched junction bases: 16.

CDR3 in amino acids: CASATETGNTIYF. The CDR3 DNA sequence: TGCGCCAGCGCGACGGAGACTGGAAACACCATATATTTT. This rearrangement joins TRBV5-1 to TRBJ1-3, with D unresolved. The CDR3 loop spans 13 amino acids. V lost 7 bases, J lost 2 bases, and 10 bases lay in between. Germline V gives CDR1 SGHRS, CDR2 YFSETQ.

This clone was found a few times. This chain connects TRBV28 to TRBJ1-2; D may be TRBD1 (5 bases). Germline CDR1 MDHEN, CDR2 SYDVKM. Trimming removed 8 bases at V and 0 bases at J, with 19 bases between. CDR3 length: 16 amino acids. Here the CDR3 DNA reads TGTGCCAGCGGTGACAGTTTTTACCTTGCTAACTATGGCTACACCTTC. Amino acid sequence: CASGDSFYLANYGYTF.

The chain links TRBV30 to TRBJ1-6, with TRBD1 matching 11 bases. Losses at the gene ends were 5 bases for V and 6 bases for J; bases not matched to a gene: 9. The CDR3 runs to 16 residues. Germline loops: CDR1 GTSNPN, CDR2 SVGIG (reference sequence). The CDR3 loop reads CAWARTGGSFNSPLHF. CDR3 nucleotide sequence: TGTGCCTGGGCAAGGACAGGGGGCTCGTTTAATTCACCCCTCCACTTT. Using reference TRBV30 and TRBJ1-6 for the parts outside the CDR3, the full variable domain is SQTIHQWPATLVQPVGSPLSLECTVEGTSNPNLYWYRQAAGRGLQLLFYSVGIGQISSEVPQNLSASRPQDRQFILSSKKLLLSDSGFYLCAWARTGGSFNSPLHFGNGTRLTVT.

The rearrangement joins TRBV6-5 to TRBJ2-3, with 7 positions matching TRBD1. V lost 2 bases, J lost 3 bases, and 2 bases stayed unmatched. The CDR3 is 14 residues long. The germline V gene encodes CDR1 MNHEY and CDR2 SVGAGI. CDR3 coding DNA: TGTGCCAGCAGTTACGGACAGGCTACAGATACGCAGTATTTT. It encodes CASSYGQATDTQYF.

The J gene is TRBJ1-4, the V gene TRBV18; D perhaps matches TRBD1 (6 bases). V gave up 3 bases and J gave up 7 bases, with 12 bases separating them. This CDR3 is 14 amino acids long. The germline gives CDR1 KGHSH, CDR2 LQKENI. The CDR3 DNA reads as TGTGCCAGCTCACCGCAGGGAGGGGGTGAAAAACTGTTTTTT. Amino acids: CASSPQGGGEKLFF.

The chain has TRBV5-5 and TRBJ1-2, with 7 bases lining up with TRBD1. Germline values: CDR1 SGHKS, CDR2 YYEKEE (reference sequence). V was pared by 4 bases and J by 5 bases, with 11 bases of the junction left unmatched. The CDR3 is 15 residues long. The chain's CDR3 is CASSPRQGPQYGYTF. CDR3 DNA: TGTGCCAGCAGCCCTCGACAGGGTCCCCAGTATGGCTACACCTTC.

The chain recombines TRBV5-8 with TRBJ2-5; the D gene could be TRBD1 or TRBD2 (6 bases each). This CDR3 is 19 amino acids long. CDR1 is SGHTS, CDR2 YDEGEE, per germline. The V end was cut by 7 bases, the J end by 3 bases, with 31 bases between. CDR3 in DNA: TGTGCCAGCCCCGAGATGTTCAGGGCCTGGAGGGGGGCCAAAGAGACCCAGTACTTC. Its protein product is CASPEMFRAWRGAKETQYF. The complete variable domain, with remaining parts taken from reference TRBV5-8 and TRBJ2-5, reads EAGVTQSPTHLIKTRGQQATLRCSPISGHTSVYWYQQALGLGLQFLLWYDEGEERNRGNFPPRFSGRQFPNYSSELNVNALELEDSALYLCASPEMFRAWRGAKETQYFGPGTRLLVL.

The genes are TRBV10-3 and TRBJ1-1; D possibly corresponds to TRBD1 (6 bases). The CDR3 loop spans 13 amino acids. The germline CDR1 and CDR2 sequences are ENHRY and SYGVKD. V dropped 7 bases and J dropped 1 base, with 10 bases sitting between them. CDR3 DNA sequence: TGTGCCATCACCCGGACAGAGAACACTGAAGCTTTCTTT. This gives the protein CAITRTENTEAFF.

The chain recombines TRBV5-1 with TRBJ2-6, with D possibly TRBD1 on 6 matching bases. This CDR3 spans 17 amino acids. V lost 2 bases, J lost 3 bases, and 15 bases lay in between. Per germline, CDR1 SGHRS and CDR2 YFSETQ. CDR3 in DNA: TGCGCCAGCAGCTTATCGCCCACAGGGTTTGGGGCCAACGTCCTGACTTTC. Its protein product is CASSLSPTGFGANVLTF.

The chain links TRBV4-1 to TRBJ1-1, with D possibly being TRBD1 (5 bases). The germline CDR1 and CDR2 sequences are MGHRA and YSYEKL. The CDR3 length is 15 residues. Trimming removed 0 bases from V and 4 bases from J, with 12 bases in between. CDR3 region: CASSQEVGDATEAFF. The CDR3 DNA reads TGCGCCAGCAGCCAAGAAGTAGGGGACGCCACTGAAGCTTTCTTT.

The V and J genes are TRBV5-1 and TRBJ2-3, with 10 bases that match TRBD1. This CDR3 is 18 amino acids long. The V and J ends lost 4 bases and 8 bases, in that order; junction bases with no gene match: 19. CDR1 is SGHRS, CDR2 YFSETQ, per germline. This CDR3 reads CASSPKSTGGSVTSTQYF. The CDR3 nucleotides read TGCGCCAGCAGCCCAAAATCGACAGGGGGCTCCGTTACCTCTACGCAGTATTTT.

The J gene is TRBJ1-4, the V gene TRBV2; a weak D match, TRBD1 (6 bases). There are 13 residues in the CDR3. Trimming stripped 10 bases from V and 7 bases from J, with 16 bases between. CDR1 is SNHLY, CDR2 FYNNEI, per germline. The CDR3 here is CANKQGIGEKLFF. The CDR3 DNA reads TGTGCCAACAAACAGGGCATTGGTGAAAAACTGTTTTTT.

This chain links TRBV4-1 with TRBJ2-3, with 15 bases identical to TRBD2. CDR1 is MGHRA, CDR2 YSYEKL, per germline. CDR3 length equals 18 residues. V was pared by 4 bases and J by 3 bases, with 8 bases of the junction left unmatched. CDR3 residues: CASSRTSGGAGITDTQYF. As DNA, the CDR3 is TGCGCCAGCAGCCGGACTAGCGGGGGGGCCGGCATTACAGATACGCAGTATTTT.

The CDR3 nucleotides read TGTGCCAGCAGCTTGGTACCGGGTCTCGGCACAGATACGCAGTATTTT. Its protein product is CASSLVPGLGTDTQYF. The J gene is TRBJ2-3, the V gene TRBV5-4, with D hard to call. CDR3 length equals 16 residues. The V gene's germline CDR1 is SGHNT and CDR2 YYREEE (reference sequence). The V gene lost 0 bases and the J gene lost 1 base, with 12 bases spanning the gap.

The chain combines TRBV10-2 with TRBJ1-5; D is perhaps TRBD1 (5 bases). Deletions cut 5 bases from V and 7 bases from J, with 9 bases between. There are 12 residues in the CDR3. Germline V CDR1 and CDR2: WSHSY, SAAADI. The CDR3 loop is CASSSPGQPQHF. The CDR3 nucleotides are TGCGCCAGCAGTTCCCCAGGGCAGCCCCAGCATTTT.

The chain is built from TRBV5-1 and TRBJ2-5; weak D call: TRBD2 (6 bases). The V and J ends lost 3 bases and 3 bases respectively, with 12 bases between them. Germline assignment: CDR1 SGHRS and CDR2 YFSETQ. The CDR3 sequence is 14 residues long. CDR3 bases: TGCGCCAGCAGCTGGCCACTAGCCGAAGAGACCCAGTACTTC. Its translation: CASSWPLAEETQYF.

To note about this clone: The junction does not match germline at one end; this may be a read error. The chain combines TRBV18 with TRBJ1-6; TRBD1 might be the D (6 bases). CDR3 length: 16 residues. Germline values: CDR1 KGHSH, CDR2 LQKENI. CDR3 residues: CASSPQGSSYNSPLHF. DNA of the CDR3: TGTGCCAGCTCGCCACAGGGATCCTCCTATAATTCACCCCTCCACTTT.

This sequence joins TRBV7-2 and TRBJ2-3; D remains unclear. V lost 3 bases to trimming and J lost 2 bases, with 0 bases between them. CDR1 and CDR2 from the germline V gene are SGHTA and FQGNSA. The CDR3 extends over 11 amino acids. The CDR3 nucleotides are TGTGCCAGCAGCTTCACAGATACGCAGTATTTT. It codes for CASSFTDTQYF.

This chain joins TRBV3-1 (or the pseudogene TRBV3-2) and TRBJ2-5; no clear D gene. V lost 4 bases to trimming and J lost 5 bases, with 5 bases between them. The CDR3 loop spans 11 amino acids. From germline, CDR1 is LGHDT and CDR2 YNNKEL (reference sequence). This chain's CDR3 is CASSLRETQYF. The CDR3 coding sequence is TGTGCCAGCAGCCTCCGGGAGACCCAGTACTTC.

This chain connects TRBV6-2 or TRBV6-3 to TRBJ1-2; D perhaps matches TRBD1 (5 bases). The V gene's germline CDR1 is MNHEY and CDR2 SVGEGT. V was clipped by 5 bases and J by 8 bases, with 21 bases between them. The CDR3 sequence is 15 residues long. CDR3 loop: CASSNSPGAGPGYTF. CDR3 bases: TGTGCCAGCAGTAACAGTCCCGGGGCCGGGCCCGGCTACACCTTC.